This T cell receptor (beta chain) comes out of a study of T cell changes during pregnancy in multiple sclerosis. Only in-frame clones appear in the TCRdb table, and some are missing; sequencing was by immunoSEQ multiplex PCR. In the table there are over 100,000 clones, around 90% of which are singletons. This clonotype was sampled from a female donor with multiple sclerosis, enrolled in a pregnancy study. The starting material was peripheral blood, obtained in the third trimester of pregnancy.

CDR3 sequence (DNA): TGTGCCAGCAGCTCCGAGGCAGGGGCCACTTTTGCTAGCACAGATACGCAGTATTTT. Protein sequence: CASSSEAGATFASTDTQYF. This chain connects TRBV7-2 to TRBJ2-3, with D possibly TRBD1 on 6 matching bases. Trimming removed 4 bases at V and 0 bases at J, with 23 bases between. CDR1 and CDR2 (germline): SGHTA, FQGNSA. The CDR3 is made up of 19 amino acids. Variable domain in full (rest from reference TRBV7-2 and TRBJ2-3): GAGVSQSPSNKVTEKGKDVELRCDPISGHTALYWYRQSLGQGLEFLIYFQGNSAPDKSGLPSDRFSAERTGGSVSTLTIQRTQQEDSAVYLCASSSEAGATFASTDTQYFGPGTRLTVL.